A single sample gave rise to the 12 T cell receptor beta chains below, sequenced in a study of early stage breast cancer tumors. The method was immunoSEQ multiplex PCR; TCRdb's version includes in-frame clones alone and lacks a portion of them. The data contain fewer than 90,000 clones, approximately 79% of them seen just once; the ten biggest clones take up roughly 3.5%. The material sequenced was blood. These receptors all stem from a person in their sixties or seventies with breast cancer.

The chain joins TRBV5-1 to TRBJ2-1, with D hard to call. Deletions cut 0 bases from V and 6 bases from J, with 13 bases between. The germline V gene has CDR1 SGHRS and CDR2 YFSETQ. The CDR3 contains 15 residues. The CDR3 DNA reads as TGCGCCAGCAGCTTGGGGACCCCTCGGGCCAATGAGCAGTTCTTC. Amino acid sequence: CASSLGTPRANEQFF. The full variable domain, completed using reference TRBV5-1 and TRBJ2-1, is KAGVTQTPRYLIKTRGQQVTLSCSPISGHRSVSWYQQTPGQGLQFLFEYFSETQRNKGNFPGRFSGRQFSNSRSEMNVSTLELGDSALYLCASSLGTPRANEQFFGPGTRLTVL.

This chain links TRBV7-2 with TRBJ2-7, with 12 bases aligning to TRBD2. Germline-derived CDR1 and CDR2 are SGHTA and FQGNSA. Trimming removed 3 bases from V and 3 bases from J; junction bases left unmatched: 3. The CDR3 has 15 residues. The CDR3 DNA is TGTGCCAGCAGCTTTGGGACTAGCGGGCTCTACGAGCAGTACTTC. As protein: CASSFGTSGLYEQYF.

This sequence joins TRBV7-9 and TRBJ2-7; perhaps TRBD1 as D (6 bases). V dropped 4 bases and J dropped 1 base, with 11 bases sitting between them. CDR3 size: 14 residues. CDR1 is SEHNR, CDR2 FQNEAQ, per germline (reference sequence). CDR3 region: CASSSIRGSYEQYF. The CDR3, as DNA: TGTGCCAGCAGCTCAATCAGGGGTTCCTACGAGCAGTACTTC.

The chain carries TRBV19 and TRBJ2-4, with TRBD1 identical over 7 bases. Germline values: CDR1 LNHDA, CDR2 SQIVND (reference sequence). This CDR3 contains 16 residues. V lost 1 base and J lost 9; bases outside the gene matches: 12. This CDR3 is CASSIGSAGQDGIQYF. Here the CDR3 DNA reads TGTGCCAGTAGTATAGGGTCGGCCGGACAGGACGGCATTCAGTACTTC.

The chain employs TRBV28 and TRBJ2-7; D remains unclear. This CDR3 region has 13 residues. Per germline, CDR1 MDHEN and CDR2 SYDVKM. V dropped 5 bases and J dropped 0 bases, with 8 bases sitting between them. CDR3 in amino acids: CASSEPNSYEQYF. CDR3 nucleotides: TGTGCCAGCAGTGAACCTAACTCCTACGAGCAGTACTTC.

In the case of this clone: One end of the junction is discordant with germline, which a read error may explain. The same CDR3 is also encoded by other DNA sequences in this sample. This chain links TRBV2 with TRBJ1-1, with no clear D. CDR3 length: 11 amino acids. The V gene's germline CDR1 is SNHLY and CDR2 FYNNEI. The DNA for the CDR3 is TGCGCCAGCAGTCTGGACGGATGGGCTTTCTTT. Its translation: CASSLDGWAFF.

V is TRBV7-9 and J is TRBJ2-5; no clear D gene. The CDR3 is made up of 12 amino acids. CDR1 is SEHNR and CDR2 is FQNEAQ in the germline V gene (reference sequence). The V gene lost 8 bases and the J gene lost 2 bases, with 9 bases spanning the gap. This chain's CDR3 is CASAGPQETQYF. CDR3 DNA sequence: TGTGCCAGCGCTGGGCCTCAAGAGACCCAGTACTTC.

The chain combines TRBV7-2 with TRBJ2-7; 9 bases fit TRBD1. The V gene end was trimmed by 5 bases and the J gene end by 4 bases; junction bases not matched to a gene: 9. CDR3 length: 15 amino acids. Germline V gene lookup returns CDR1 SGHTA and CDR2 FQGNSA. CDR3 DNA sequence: TGTGCCAGCAGCAACAGGGGGCGCGGGGGTTACGAGCAGTACTTC. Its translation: CASSNRGRGGYEQYF. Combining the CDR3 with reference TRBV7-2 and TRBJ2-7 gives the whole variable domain GAGVSQSPSNKVTEKGKDVELRCDPISGHTALYWYRQSLGQGLEFLIYFQGNSAPDKSGLPSDRFSAERTGGSVSTLTIQRTQQEDSAVYLCASSNRGRGGYEQYFGPGTRLTVT.

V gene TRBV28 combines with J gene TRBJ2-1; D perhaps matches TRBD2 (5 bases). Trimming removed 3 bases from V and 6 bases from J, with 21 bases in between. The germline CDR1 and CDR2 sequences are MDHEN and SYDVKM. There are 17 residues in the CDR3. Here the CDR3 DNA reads TGTGCCAGCAGTTTCCCACTAGGTGGCACCCGTGGCAATGAGCAGTTCTTC. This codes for CASSFPLGGTRGNEQFF.

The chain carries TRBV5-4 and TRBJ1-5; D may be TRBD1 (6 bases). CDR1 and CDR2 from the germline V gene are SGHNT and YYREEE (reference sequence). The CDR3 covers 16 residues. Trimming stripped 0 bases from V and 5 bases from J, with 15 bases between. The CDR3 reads CASSLGGRAADQPQHF. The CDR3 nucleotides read TGTGCCAGCAGCTTGGGGGGGCGGGCAGCCGATCAGCCCCAGCATTTT.

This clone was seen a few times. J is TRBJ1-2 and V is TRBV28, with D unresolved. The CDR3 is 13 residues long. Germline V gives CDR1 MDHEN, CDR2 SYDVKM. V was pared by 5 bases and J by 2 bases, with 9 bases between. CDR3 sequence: CASSPGRNYGYTF. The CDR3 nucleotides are TGTGCCAGCAGTCCGGGCAGAAACTATGGCTACACCTTC.

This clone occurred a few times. CDR3 sequence (DNA): TGTGCCAGCAGTTCCTACGAGCAGTACTTC. It translates to CASSSYEQYF. V and J are TRBV2 and TRBJ2-7, with D unclear. The CDR3 is 10 amino acids. V lost 5 bases to trimming and J lost 1 base, with 0 bases between them. Germline CDR1 reads SNHLY; CDR2 reads FYNNEI.